The 15 T cell receptor beta chains below all came from one sample that was sequenced in a study of cytomegalovirus exposure and HLA in healthy donors (dated by TCRdb to between 2016 and 2019). Library preparation used the immunoSEQ multiplex PCR assay. For the multiplex PCR, a mixture combining 60 forward primers for TCR Vbeta segments and 13 reverse primers for TCR Jbeta segments was used. Held by TCRdb, this immuneACCESS table contains in-frame sequences only and omits some clones. Under half of the omission traces to an unresolved V gene where checked; the cause of the rest is unknown. This sample comprises around 230,000 clones, 82% of them detected only once. The leading ten clones occupy about 6% of the sample. Sequenced material: PBMCs. All receptors derive from a man aged 35-49 years in good health and CMV-seropositive.

This chain connects TRBV7-2 to TRBJ2-1; D is ambiguous. Trimming pared 8 bases from V and 9 bases from J, leaving 17 bases between. This CDR3 spans 13 amino acids. CDR1 and CDR2 from the germline V gene are SGHTA and FQGNSA. This chain's CDR3 is CASGVVSVFEQFF. In nucleotides, the CDR3 is TGTGCCAGCGGAGTGGTGTCTGTATTTGAGCAGTTCTTC.

The CDR3 loop reads CASSLDSGSGTDTQYF. The CDR3 DNA reads as TGTGCCAGCAGCTTAGATAGCGGGAGCGGCACAGATACGCAGTATTTT. The V and J genes are TRBV7-6 and TRBJ2-3; 9 positions match TRBD2. The CDR3 consists of 16 residues. The germline gives CDR1 SGHVS, CDR2 FNYEAQ. V gave up 1 base and J gave up 1 base; unmatched junction bases: 3.

V gene TRBV19 combines with J gene TRBJ2-6; unclear D gene. V lost 7 bases and J 0 bases, leaving 4 bases between the germline ends. Germline CDR1 is LNHDA and CDR2 is SQIVND (reference sequence). The CDR3 contains 13 residues. The CDR3 bases are TGTGCCAGTACCTTCTCTGGGGCCAACGTCCTGACTTTC. Translating it yields CASTFSGANVLTF.

CDR3 amino acids: CASSIPGGRTGELFF. CDR3 sequence (DNA): TGTGCCAGTAGTATTCCTGGCGGGAGGACCGGGGAGCTGTTTTTT. The chain employs TRBV19 and TRBJ2-2, with 8 bases lining up with TRBD2. There are 15 residues in the CDR3. Trimming removed 3 bases from V and 5 bases from J; junction bases left unmatched: 5. Germline V CDR1 and CDR2: LNHDA, SQIVND (reference sequence).

This clone was observed a single time. The rearrangement joins TRBV5-1 to TRBJ2-1; 9 positions match TRBD2. The junction had 7 bases not matched to a gene; V was cut back by 2 bases and J by 7 bases. Looked up from germline, CDR1 is SGHRS and CDR2 is YFSETQ. The CDR3 loop spans 15 amino acids. The CDR3, as DNA: TGCGCCAGCAGCTTCTTGCGGGAGGGACGAAATGAGCAGTTCTTC. Its protein product is CASSFLREGRNEQFF.

With regard to this clone: The same CDR3 arises from other DNA sequences in this sample as well. This chain links TRBV7-8 with TRBJ2-1; D is perhaps TRBD2 (6 bases). The CDR3 sequence is 14 residues long. Germline-derived CDR1 and CDR2 are SGHVS and FQNEAQ. Trimming shortened V by 5 bases and J by 2 bases, and 10 bases separated the two germline ends. CDR3 protein: CASSPRRAYNEQFF. Written as DNA, the CDR3 is TGTGCCAGCAGCCCAAGGAGGGCCTACAATGAGCAGTTCTTC.

This clone was detected a few times. J is TRBJ2-7 and V is TRBV5-1; 7 bases line up with TRBD2. This CDR3 has 14 amino acids. CDR1 is SGHRS and CDR2 is YFSETQ in the germline V gene. Trimming removed 0 bases from V and 1 base from J; junction bases left unmatched: 1. This chain's CDR3 is CASSLGAGSYEQYV. The CDR3 DNA is TGCGCCAGCAGCTTGGGAGCGGGATCCTACGAGCAGTACGTC.

The chain uses TRBV13 and TRBJ1-3; the match to TRBD1 covers 9 bases. The CDR3 contains 15 residues. J was trimmed by 4 bases and V by 3 bases; bases with no gene match: 4. Germline V gives CDR1 PRHDT, CDR2 FYEKMQ (reference sequence). CDR3 in DNA: TGTGCCAGCAGCTTTCCCACAGGGGGCGGAAACACCATATATTTT. Its protein is CASSFPTGGGNTIYF. Variable domain in full (rest from reference TRBV13 and TRBJ1-3): AAGVIQSPRHLIKEKRETATLKCYPIPRHDTVYWYQQGPGQDPQFLISFYEKMQSDKGSIPDRFSAQQFSDYHSELNMSSLELGDSALYFCASSFPTGGGNTIYFGEGSWLTVV.

This chain connects TRBV9 to TRBJ2-7, with 13 bases fitting TRBD2. The CDR3 runs to 16 residues. The V and J ends lost 0 bases and 2 bases, in that order; junction bases with no gene match: 2. CDR1 and CDR2 from the germline V gene are SGDLS and YYNGEE. This CDR3 is CASSVELAGGPYEQYF. The CDR3 region has the DNA TGTGCCAGCAGCGTAGAACTAGCGGGAGGGCCCTACGAGCAGTACTTC.

This clone turned up a few times. The chain joins TRBV4-1 to TRBJ1-5; TRBD1 matches 8 bases. The CDR3 is 15 residues long. Germline CDR1 is MGHRA and CDR2 is YSYEKL. Trimming removed 0 bases from V and 3 bases from J; junction bases left unmatched: 1. CDR3 region: CASSQEGQANQPQHF. As DNA, the CDR3 is TGCGCCAGCAGCCAAGAGGGACAGGCCAATCAGCCCCAGCATTTT.

The chain employs TRBV5-1 and TRBJ2-7; D perhaps matches TRBD2 (7 bases). Germline V lookup: CDR1 SGHRS, CDR2 YFSETQ. Trimming took off 2 bases at V and 3 bases at J, with 15 bases between the two ends. This CDR3 spans 15 amino acids. DNA for the CDR3: TGCGCCAGCAGCTTCGAAGGGGGGGACCTCTACGAGCAGTACGTC. Its translation is CASSFEGGDLYEQYV.

To note about this clone: At one end the junction does not follow the germline gene, possibly because of a read error. The chain combines TRBV27 with TRBJ2-3, with D possibly matching TRBD1 (5 bases). This CDR3 is 15 amino acids long. Germline CDR1 and CDR2: MNHEY and SMNVEV (reference sequence). Here the CDR3 reads CASSLSTPHTGTQYF. As DNA, the CDR3 is TGTGCCAGCAGTTTATCGACTCCCCACACAGGTACGCAGTATTTT.

The chain employs TRBV7-9 and TRBJ1-5; 7 bases agree with TRBD1. This CDR3 contains 14 residues. Germline V lookup: CDR1 SEHNR, CDR2 FQNEAQ (reference sequence). The V and J ends lost 0 bases and 6 bases, in that order; junction bases with no gene match: 2. CDR3 DNA: TGTGCCAGCAGCTTAGCAGGGGGCGGTCAGCCCCAGCATTTT. This gives the protein CASSLAGGGQPQHF.

This rearrangement joins TRBV2 to TRBJ2-1; 8 nucleotides agree with TRBD1. The CDR3 is 15 amino acids. V trimming: 7 bases; J trimming: 6 bases; junction bases outside the gene matches: 11. Germline loops: CDR1 SNHLY, CDR2 FYNNEI. The CDR3 DNA sequence: TGTGCCAGCATTCGGACAGGGCGGCCGGGCAATGAGCAGTTCTTC. It encodes CASIRTGRPGNEQFF.

The V gene is TRBV9, the J gene TRBJ2-5, with D possibly TRBD1 on 5 matching bases. Trimming took 0 bases from V and 12 from J, leaving 15 bases between them. CDR3 length: 13 residues. Per the germline V gene, CDR1 is SGDLS and CDR2 is YYNGEE. CDR3 loop: CASSVGGTAEEYF. Written as DNA, the CDR3 is TGTGCCAGCAGCGTAGGGGGCACGGCCGAGGAGTACTTC.